This is a list of T cell receptor beta chains from one sample in a study of cytomegalovirus exposure and HLA in healthy donors. Profiled with immunoSEQ multiplex PCR; TCRdb holds only in-frame clones, not every one. Its table lists tens of thousands of clones. The sample taken for sequencing was PBMCs. These receptors came from a man between 50 and 59 years old in good health and CMV-seropositive. Each CDR3 is given with its conserved first and last residue. The D gene is left open where the match is weak.

cdr3_aa cdr3_nt d_call j_call v_call
CASSSSLAGEGETQYF TGCGCCAGCAGCTCCTCCCTAGCGGGAGAAGGAGAGACCCAGTACTTC TRBD2 TRBJ2-5 TRBV4-3
CASSLASGRGEQFF TGTGCCAGCAGCTTAGCTAGCGGGAGAGGGGAGCAGTTCTTC TRBD2 TRBJ2-1 TRBV7-3
CASSEEIAGTGELFF TGTGCCAGCAGTGAAGAAATAGCGGGAACCGGGGAGCTGTTTTTT TRBD2 TRBJ2-2 TRBV2
CASSVLGQAYGYTF TGCGCCAGCAGCGTCCTTGGACAGGCCTATGGCTACACCTTC TRBD1 TRBJ1-2 TRBV5-1
CAWSVVFQSGRKGEQFF TGTGCCTGGAGTGTGGTCTTTCAGAGCGGGAGAAAGGGTGAGCAGTTCTTC TRBD2 TRBJ2-1 TRBV30
CASSGTGVGYTF TGTGCCAGCAGCGGGACAGGGGTTGGCTACACCTTC TRBD1 TRBJ1-2 TRBV6-5
CASSPPAGLTKNIQYF TGTGCCAGCTCACCACCGGCAGGGTTGACCAAAAACATTCAGTACTTC - TRBJ2-4 TRBV18
CASSPPGLINEQFF TGTGCCAGCAGCCCCCCGGGACTCATCAATGAGCAGTTCTTC - TRBJ2-1 TRBV7-9
CASRQQGADGYTF TGTGCCAGCAGACAACAGGGGGCGGATGGCTACACCTTC TRBD1 TRBJ1-2 TRBV27
CASSLAPSFPPSDRKSGYTF TGTGCCAGCAGCTTAGCTCCCTCCTTCCCCCCATCGGACAGAAAGTCTGGCTACACCTTC - TRBJ1-2 TRBV7-2
CASSQGQGRNYGYTF TGTGCCAGCAGTCAAGGACAGGGTAGGAACTATGGCTACACCTTC TRBD1 TRBJ1-2 TRBV6-5
CASTKDRGTDTQYF TGTGCCAGCACTAAGGACAGGGGCACAGATACGCAGTATTTT TRBD1 TRBJ2-3 TRBV6-6
CAWSYSKLGGDGYTF TGTGCCTGGAGTTACTCTAAATTAGGAGGAGATGGCTACACCTTC - TRBJ1-2 TRBV30
CASSLARTGNYEQYF TGTGCCAGCAGCTTGGCCAGGACAGGGAACTACGAGCAGTACTTC TRBD1 TRBJ2-7 TRBV5-4
CASSVQSGGGYNEQFF TGTGCCAGTAGTGTCCAGTCGGGGGGCGGATACAATGAGCAGTTCTTC - TRBJ2-1 TRBV19
CASTPQSGLGKETQYF TGTGCCAGCACCCCCCAGTCGGGTTTGGGTAAAGAGACCCAGTACTTC - TRBJ2-5 TRBV28
CASSLGEGAGFDNQPQHF TGTGCCAGCAGCTTAGGAGAGGGGGCCGGGTTTGACAATCAGCCCCAGCATTTT TRBD1 TRBJ1-5 TRBV7-9
CASSGGGLSSLSGELFF TGTGCCAGTAGCGGGGGGGGCCTATCATCGTTGTCCGGGGAGCTGTTTTTT TRBD2 TRBJ2-2 TRBV19
CASSLGGTSNYGYTF TGCGCCAGCAGCTTGGGCGGGACCTCTAACTATGGCTACACCTTC - TRBJ1-2 TRBV5-1
CASSIGRLAGTYEQYF TGTGCCAGTAGTATAGGGAGACTAGCGGGAACCTACGAGCAGTACTTC TRBD2 TRBJ2-7 TRBV19
CAMGLAGAGELFF TGTGCCATGGGACTAGCGGGAGCCGGGGAGCTGTTTTTT TRBD2 TRBJ2-2 TRBV10-3
CASSFLGSREAFF TGTGCCAGCAGCTTTTTAGGGAGTCGTGAAGCTTTCTTT - TRBJ1-1 TRBV7-2
CASSPPTAGGPHEQFF TGTGCCAGCTCACCACCCACAGCGGGAGGGCCACATGAGCAGTTCTTC TRBD2 TRBJ2-1 TRBV18
CASSFFGQLNQPQHF TGTGCCAGCAGCTTTTTTGGACAGCTCAATCAGCCCCAGCATTTT - TRBJ1-5 TRBV7-8
CASSQDFNEQFF TGTGCCAGCTCACAAGACTTCAATGAGCAGTTCTTC - TRBJ2-1 TRBV18
CASSDQREYYNEQFF TGTGCCAGCAGTGATCAGCGGGAGTACTACAATGAGCAGTTCTTC TRBD2 TRBJ2-1 TRBV2
CASSELAAAELFF TGTGCCAGCAGTGAATTAGCTGCAGCGGAACTGTTTTTT - TRBJ1-4 TRBV6-1
CASSLDTGAGTEAFF TGTGCCAGCAGCTTAGATACAGGGGCCGGCACTGAAGCTTTCTTT TRBD1 TRBJ1-1 TRBV11-3
CSVGGTPSSTDTQYF TGCAGCGTTGGGGGGACACCTAGTAGCACAGATACGCAGTATTTT - TRBJ2-3 TRBV29-1
CATGGPWGNTIYF TGTGCCACCGGGGGACCTTGGGGAAACACCATATATTTT - TRBJ1-3 TRBV6-5
CASSYQAGVADTQYF TGTGCCAGCAGTTACCAAGCGGGAGTGGCAGATACGCAGTATTTT TRBD2 TRBJ2-3 TRBV6-5
CASSLVAGEDEQFF TGTGCCAGCAGCTTAGTAGCGGGAGAGGATGAGCAGTTCTTC TRBD2 TRBJ2-1 TRBV7-2
CAWSRGSSGNTIYF TGTGCCTGGAGTCGAGGCAGCTCTGGAAACACCATATATTTT - TRBJ1-3 TRBV30
CASSSASGRIWNEQFF TGTGCCAGCAGCTCCGCTAGCGGGAGGATTTGGAATGAGCAGTTCTTC TRBD2 TRBJ2-1 TRBV7-9
CASSWDSQGDEQYF TGTGCCAGCAGCTGGGACAGCCAGGGGGACGAGCAGTACTTC TRBD1 TRBJ2-7 TRBV7-2
CASSPGDSLYEQYF TGTGCCAGCTCACCAGGTGACAGCCTTTACGAGCAGTACTTC - TRBJ2-7 TRBV18
CASSPMGQGYGQRQYF TGTGCCAGCTCACCAATGGGACAGGGGTACGGCCAAAGGCAGTATTTT TRBD1 TRBJ2-3 TRBV18
CAIKGDNNQPQHF TGTGCCATCAAGGGGGACAATAATCAGCCCCAGCATTTT - TRBJ1-5 TRBV10-3
CSASGETQYF TGCAGTGCTAGTGGCGAGACCCAGTACTTC - TRBJ2-5 TRBV20-1
CASSSSTGFSGELFF TGTGCCAGCAGCTCGTCGACAGGCTTTTCTGGGGAGCTGTTTTTT - TRBJ2-2 TRBV7-2
CASSLQGAKDTQYF TGTGCCAGCAGTTTACAGGGGGCCAAAGATACGCAGTATTTT TRBD1 TRBJ2-3 TRBV6-5
CASSQVRDTYGYTF TGCGCCAGCAGCCAGGTCAGGGACACCTATGGCTACACCTTC - TRBJ1-2 TRBV4-3
CASSGQQGGLGYTF TGTGCCAGCAGCGGACAACAGGGGGGGCTTGGCTACACCTTC TRBD1 TRBJ1-2 TRBV9
CASSHGTTAPDTQYF TGTGCCAGCAGCCATGGGACTACCGCCCCAGATACGCAGTATTTT TRBD2 TRBJ2-3 TRBV7-9
CASSQDERQLYGYTF TGCGCCAGCAGCCAAGATGAGAGACAGCTTTATGGCTACACCTTC - TRBJ1-2 TRBV4-3
CASSPEASRNYGYTF TGTGCCAGCTCACCTGAGGCCTCGAGGAACTATGGCTACACCTTC - TRBJ1-2 TRBV18
CASSPSGGFSFSYNEQFF TGTGCCAGCTCACCGTCCGGAGGTTTTAGTTTCTCCTACAATGAGCAGTTCTTC - TRBJ2-1 TRBV18
CASSQASGYNEQFF TGTGCCAGCAGCCAAGCTAGCGGCTACAATGAGCAGTTCTTC TRBD2 TRBJ2-1 TRBV14
CASSLVSSGTDTQYF TGTGCCAGCAGTTTAGTGTCTAGCGGCACAGATACGCAGTATTTT - TRBJ2-3 TRBV27
CASSSRQQETQYF TGTGCTAGCAGCTCACGACAGCAAGAGACCCAGTACTTC - TRBJ2-5 TRBV7-7
CASKEAGVGQETQYF TGTGCCAGCAAGGAAGCGGGAGTGGGGCAAGAGACCCAGTACTTC TRBD2 TRBJ2-5 TRBV25-1